This T cell receptor beta chain stems from a study of cytomegalovirus exposure and HLA in healthy donors. Study-level points and caveats: Solely CMV serostatus was available to characterize immune exposure.

Germline CDR1 MNHEY, CDR2 SVGAGI. The V gene end was trimmed by 5 bases and the J gene end by 7 bases; junction bases not matched to a gene: 6. The CDR3 totals 14 residues. PCR primers comprised 60 Vbeta and 13 Jbeta primers. The repertoire was sequenced with immunoSEQ multiplex PCR; TCRdb's copy has only in-frame clones and lacks some. The sample yields about 160,000 clones, roughly 80% seen once. Concerning this clone: What it binds is unknown.

Sequences were obtained from PBMCs. The V and J genes are TRBV6-5 and TRBJ1-5, with 9 nucleotides matching TRBD1. This receptor was taken from a male donor in good health and CMV-seropositive. CDR3 nucleotides: TGTGCCAGCAGTGGGACAGGGTGGTTCCAGCCCCAGCATTTT. It specifies CASSGTGWFQPQHF.